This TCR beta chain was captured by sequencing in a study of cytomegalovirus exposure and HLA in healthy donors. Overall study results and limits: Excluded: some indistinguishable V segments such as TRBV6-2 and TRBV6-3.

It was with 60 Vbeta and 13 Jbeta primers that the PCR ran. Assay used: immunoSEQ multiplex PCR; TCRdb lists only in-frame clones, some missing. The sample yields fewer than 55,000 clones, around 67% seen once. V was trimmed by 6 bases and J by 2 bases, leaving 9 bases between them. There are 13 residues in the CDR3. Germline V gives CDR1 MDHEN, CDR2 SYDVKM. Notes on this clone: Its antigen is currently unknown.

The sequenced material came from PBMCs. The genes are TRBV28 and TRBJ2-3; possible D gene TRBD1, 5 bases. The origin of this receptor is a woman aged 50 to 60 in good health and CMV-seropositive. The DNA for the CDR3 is TGTGCCAGCAGCCTGACAGACACAGATACGCAGTATTTT. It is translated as CASSLTDTDTQYF.